This T cell receptor (beta chain) was obtained from a study of cytomegalovirus exposure and HLA in healthy donors. J was trimmed by 1 base and V by 6 bases; bases with no gene match: 13. Germline CDR1 SEHNR, CDR2 FQNEAQ (reference sequence). This CDR3 is 18 amino acids long. As for this clone: The target antigen is unknown.

The study ran its PCR with 60 Vbeta and 13 Jbeta primers. Assay: immunoSEQ multiplex PCR; the TCRdb copy retains only in-frame clones and omits some. The sample consists of 100,000 to 150,000 clones, approximately 87% of them appearing once. General observations from the study: Most CMV-associated TCR beta chains appeared HLA-restricted in a later analysis. TCR beta V- and J-gene trimming, according to a later analysis, was linked to a missense DCLRE1C variant. Specificity of a few CMV-associated chains for CMV antigens was verified in vitro.

The specimen sequenced was PBMCs. The receptor was derived from a woman younger than 45 in good health and CMV-seronegative. J is TRBJ2-4 and V is TRBV7-9, with 9 bases lining up with TRBD1. The CDR3 nucleotides read TGTGCCAGCAGTTCCGGGACAGGGAGGTTTCCGGCCAAAAACATTCAGTACTTC. It codes for CASSSGTGRFPAKNIQYF. The whole variable domain, remainder taken from reference TRBV7-9 and TRBJ2-4, is DTGVSQNPRHKITKRGQNVTFRCDPISEHNRLYWYRQTLGQGPEFLTYFQNEAQLEKSRLLSDRFSAERPKGSFSTLEIQRTEQGDSAMYLCASSSGTGRFPAKNIQYFGAGTRLSVL.